The entry that follows covers one T cell receptor (beta chain) sequence. After removal of 6 bases from V and 0 bases from J, the junction contained 6 bases not matched to a gene. The CDR3 has 16 residues. The V gene's germline CDR1 is SNHLY and CDR2 FYNNEI. This record belongs to a study of cytomegalovirus exposure and HLA in healthy donors. Primers: 60 Vbeta forward and 13 Jbeta reverse. Repertoires were generated with immunoSEQ multiplex PCR, while TCRdb's copy carries only in-frame clones and drops some. The sample yields about 110,000 clones, roughly 86% seen once. The V gene is TRBV2, the J gene TRBJ1-5; TRBD1 matches 9 bases. Sequenced: PBMCs. The TCR comes from a man aged 35-49 years in good health and CMV-seronegative. The CDR3 is CASSVQGAYSNQPQHF. In DNA, the CDR3 is TGTGCCAGCAGCGTACAGGGGGCATATAGCAATCAGCCCCAGCATTTT.